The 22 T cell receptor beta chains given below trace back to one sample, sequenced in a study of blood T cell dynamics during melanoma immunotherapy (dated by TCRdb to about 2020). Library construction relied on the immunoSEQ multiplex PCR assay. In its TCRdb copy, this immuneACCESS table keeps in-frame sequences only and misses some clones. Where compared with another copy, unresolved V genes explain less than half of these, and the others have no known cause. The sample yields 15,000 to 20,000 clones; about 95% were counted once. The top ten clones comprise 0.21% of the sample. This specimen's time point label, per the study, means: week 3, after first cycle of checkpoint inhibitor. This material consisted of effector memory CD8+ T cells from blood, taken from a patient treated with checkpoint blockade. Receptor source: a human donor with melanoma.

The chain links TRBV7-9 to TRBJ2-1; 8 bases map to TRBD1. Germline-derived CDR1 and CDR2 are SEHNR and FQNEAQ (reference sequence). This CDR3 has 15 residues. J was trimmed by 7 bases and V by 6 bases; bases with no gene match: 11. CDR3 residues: CASRPKDRVRNEQFF. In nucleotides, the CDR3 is TGTGCCAGCAGACCGAAGGACAGGGTTCGTAATGAGCAGTTCTTC.

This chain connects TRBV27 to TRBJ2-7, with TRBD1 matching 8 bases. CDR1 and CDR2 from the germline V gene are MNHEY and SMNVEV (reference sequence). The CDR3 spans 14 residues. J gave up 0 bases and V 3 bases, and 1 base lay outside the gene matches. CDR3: CASSFGTGSYEQYF. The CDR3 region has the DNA TGTGCCAGCAGTTTTGGGACAGGCTCCTACGAGCAGTACTTC.

CDR3 DNA sequence: TGTGCCAGCAGCAGACTAGCGGGAGTGGTGGATACGCAGTATTTT. Translation: CASSRLAGVVDTQYF. The chain is built from TRBV7-3 and TRBJ2-3; 12 bases fit TRBD2. V lost 5 bases to trimming and J lost 6 bases; unmatched junction nucleotides: 6. Germline values: CDR1 SGHTA, CDR2 FQGTGA. The CDR3 totals 15 residues.

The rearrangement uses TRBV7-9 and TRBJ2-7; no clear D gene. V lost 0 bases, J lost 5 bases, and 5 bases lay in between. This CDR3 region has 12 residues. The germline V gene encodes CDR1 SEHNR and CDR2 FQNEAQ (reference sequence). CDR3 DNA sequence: TGTGCCAGCAGCTTAGCCCCCCACGAGCAGTACTTC. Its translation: CASSLAPHEQYF.

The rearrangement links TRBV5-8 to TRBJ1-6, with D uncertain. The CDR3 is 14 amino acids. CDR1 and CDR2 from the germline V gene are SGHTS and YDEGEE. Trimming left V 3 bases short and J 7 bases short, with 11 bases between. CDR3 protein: CASSSGPANSPLHF. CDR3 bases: TGTGCCAGCAGCTCCGGGCCAGCCAATTCACCCCTCCACTTT.

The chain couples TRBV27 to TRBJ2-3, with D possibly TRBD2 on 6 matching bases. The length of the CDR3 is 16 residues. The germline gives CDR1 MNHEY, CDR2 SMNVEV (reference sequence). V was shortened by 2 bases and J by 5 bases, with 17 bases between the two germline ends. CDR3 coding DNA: TGTGCCAGCAGTTTACGAGTAGCGGAGACGGGAGATACGCAGTATTTT. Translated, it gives CASSLRVAETGDTQYF.

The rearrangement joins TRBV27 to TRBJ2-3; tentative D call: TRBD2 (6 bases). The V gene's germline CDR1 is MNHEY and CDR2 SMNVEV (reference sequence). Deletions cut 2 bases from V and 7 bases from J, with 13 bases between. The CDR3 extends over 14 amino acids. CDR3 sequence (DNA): TGTGCCAGCAGTTTACGAGATGGGAGGAATACGCAGTATTTT. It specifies CASSLRDGRNTQYF.

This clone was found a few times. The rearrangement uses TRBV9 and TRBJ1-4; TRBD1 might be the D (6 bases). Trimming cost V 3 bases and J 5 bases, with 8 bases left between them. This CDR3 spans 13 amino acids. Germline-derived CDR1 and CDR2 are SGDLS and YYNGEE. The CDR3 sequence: CASSGGQNEKLFF. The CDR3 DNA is TGTGCCAGCAGCGGAGGACAGAATGAAAAACTGTTTTTT.

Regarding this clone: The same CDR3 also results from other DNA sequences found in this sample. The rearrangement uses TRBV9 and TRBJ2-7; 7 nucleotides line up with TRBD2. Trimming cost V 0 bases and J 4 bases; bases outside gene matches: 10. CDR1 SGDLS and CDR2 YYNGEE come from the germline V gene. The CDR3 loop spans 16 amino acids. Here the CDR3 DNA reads TGTGCCAGCAGCGTAGAGGCCTTAGCGGGCTATTACGAGCAGTACTTC. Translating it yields CASSVEALAGYYEQYF.

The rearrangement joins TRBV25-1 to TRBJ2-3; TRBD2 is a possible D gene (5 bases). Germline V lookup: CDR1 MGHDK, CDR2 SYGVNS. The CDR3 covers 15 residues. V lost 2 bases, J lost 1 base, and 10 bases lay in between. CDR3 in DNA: TGTGCCAGCAGTGAACAGCCCGGGGGCACAGATACGCAGTATTTT. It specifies CASSEQPGGTDTQYF.

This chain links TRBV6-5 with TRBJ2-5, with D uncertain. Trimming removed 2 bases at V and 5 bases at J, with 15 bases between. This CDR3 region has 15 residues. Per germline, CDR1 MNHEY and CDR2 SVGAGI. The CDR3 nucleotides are TGTGCCAGCAGTTACGCCAGGTCCTATAGGGAGACCCAGTACTTC. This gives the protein CASSYARSYRETQYF.

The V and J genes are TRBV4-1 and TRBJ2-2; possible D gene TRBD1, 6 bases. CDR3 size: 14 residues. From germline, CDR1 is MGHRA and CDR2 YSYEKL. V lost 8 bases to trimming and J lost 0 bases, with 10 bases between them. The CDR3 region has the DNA TGCGCCAGCTCCGAGGGGGCGAACACCGGGGAGCTGTTTTTT. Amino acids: CASSEGANTGELFF.

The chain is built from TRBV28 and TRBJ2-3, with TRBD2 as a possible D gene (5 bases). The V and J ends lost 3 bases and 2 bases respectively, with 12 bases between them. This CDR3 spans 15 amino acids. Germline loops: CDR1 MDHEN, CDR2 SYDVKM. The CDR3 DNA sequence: TGTGCCAGCAGTTTTTCGAGGGCCCCCACAGATACGCAGTATTTT. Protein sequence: CASSFSRAPTDTQYF. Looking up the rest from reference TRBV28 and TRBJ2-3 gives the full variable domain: DVKVTQSSRYLVKRTGEKVFLECVQDMDHENMFWYRQDPGLGLRLIYFSYDVKMKEKGDIPEGYSVSREKKERFSLILESASTNQTSMYLCASSFSRAPTDTQYFGPGTRLTVL.

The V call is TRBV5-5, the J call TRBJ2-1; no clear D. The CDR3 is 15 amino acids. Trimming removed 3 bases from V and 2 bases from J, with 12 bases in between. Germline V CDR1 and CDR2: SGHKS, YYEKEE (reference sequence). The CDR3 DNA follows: TGTGCCAGCAGCTCGATGACTTTTGCCTACAATGAGCAGTTCTTC. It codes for CASSSMTFAYNEQFF. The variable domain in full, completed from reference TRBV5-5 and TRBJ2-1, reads DAGVTQSPTHLIKTRGQQVTLRCSPISGHKSVSWYQQVLGQGPQFIFQYYEKEERGRGNFPDRFSARQFPNYSSELNVNALLLGDSALYLCASSSMTFAYNEQFFGPGTRLTVL.

CDR3: CASSVSGWSSYEQYF. CDR3 nucleotide sequence: TGTGCCAGCAGTGTATCAGGGTGGAGCTCCTACGAGCAGTACTTC. The chain recombines TRBV2 with TRBJ2-7, with D perhaps TRBD1 (5 bases). Trimming took 4 bases from V and 0 from J, leaving 13 bases between them. Germline V lookup: CDR1 SNHLY, CDR2 FYNNEI. CDR3 size: 15 residues.

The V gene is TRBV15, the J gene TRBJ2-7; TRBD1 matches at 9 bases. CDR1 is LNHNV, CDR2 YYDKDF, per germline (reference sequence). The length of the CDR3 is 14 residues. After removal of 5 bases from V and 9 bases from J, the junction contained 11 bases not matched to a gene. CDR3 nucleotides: TGTGCCACCAGCGGCCGGGACAGGGTGAGTGGGCAGTACTTC. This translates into CATSGRDRVSGQYF.

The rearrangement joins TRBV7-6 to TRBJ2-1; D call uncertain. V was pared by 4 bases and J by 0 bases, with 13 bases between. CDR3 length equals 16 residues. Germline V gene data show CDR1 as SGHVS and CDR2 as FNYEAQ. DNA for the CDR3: TGTGCCAGCAGCTCAGGTGTGGGTAGCTCCTACAATGAGCAGTTCTTC. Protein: CASSSGVGSSYNEQFF.

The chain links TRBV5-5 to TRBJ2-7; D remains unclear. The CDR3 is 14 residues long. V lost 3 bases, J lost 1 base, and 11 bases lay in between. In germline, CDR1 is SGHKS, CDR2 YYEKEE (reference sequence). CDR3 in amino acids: CASSSHTASYEQYF. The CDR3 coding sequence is TGTGCCAGCAGCTCCCATACAGCTTCCTACGAGCAGTACTTC.

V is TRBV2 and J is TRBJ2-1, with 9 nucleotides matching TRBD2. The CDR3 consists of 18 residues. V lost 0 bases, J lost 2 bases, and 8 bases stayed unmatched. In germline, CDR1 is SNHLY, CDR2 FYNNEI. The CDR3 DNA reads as TGTGCCAGCAGTGAAGCTAGCGGGAGCACCCCTACCTACAATGAGCAGTTCTTC. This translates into CASSEASGSTPTYNEQFF.

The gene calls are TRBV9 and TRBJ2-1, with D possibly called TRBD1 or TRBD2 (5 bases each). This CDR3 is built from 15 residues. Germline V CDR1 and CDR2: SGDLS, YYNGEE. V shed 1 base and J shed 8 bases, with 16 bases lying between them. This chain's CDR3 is CASSVWDAPVDEQFF. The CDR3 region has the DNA TGTGCCAGCAGCGTATGGGACGCCCCTGTCGATGAGCAGTTCTTC.

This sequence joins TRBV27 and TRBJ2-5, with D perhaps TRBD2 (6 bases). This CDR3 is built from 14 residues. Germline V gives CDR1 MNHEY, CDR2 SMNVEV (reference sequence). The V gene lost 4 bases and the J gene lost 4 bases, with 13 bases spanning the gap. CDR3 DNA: TGTGCCAGCAGTTCCCTACCGGGACTAGAGACCCAGTACTTC. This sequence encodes CASSSLPGLETQYF.

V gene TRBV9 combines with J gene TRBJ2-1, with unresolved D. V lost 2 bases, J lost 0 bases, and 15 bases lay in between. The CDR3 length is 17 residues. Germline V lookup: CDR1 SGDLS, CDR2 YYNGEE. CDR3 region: CASSVHNSPSSYNEQFF. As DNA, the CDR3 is TGTGCCAGCAGCGTCCATAACAGTCCCAGCTCCTACAATGAGCAGTTCTTC. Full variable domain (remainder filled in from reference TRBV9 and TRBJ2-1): DSGVTQTPKHLITATGQRVTLRCSPRSGDLSVYWYQQSLDQGLQFLIQYYNGEERAKGNILERFSAQQFPDLHSELNLSSLELGDSALYFCASSVHNSPSSYNEQFFGPGTRLTVL.